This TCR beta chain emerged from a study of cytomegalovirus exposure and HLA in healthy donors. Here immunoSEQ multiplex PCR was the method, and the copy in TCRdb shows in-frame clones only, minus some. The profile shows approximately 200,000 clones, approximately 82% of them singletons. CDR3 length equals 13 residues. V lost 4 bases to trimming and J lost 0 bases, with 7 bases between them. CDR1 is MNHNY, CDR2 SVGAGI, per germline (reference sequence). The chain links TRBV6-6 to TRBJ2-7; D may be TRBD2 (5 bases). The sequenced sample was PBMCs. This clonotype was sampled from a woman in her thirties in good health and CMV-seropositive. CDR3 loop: CASSWESSYEQYF. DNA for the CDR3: TGTGCCAGCAGTTGGGAGAGCTCCTACGAGCAGTACTTC.